A single sample gave rise to the 4 T cell receptor beta chains below, sequenced in a study of CD8+CD57+ T cells in acquired aplastic anemia. The patients chosen for sequencing had shown expansion of CD8+CD57+ cells (detected by flow cytometry). For CDR3 and TCR beta VDJ profiling, genomic DNA was the template used. TCRdb re-derived calls from the reads in MiXCR, one entry per CDR3 protein. The sample holds fewer than 300,000 distinct CDR3 sequences, approximately 80% seen once. Source material: sorted CD4+, CD8+, or CD8+CD57+ T cells (not recorded which) from PBMCs. These receptors came from a human donor with aplastic anemia.

About this clonotype: The germline gene is not matched at one end of the junction; a read error may be the cause. CDR3 protein: CASSQSTGSQPYHF. CDR3 sequence (DNA): TGCGCCAGCAGTCAATCAACAGGCAGTCAGCCCTACCATTTT. This chain uses TRBV7-8 with TRBJ1-5, with a possible D match to TRBD1 (5 bases). CDR1 SGHVS and CDR2 FQNEAQ come from the germline V gene. The CDR3 spans 14 residues.

Concerning this clonotype: Here the CDR3 omits its conserved ending phenylalanine or tryptophan, so a read error is the likely source. Because the CDR3's place on the DNA is in doubt, the DNA is left out and the CDR3 is given as listed by TCRdb. V and J are TRBV2 and TRBJ1-6. CDR1 and CDR2 from the germline V gene are SNHLY and FYNNEI. A total of 15 residues make up the CDR3, ends included. The CDR3 is CASSQTSSYTPHLDL.

V is TRBV7-3 and J is TRBJ1-6, with D unclear. Per germline, CDR1 SGHTA and CDR2 FQGTGA. V lost 6 bases and J 18 bases, leaving 21 bases between the germline ends. The CDR3 contains 13 residues. CDR3 nucleotide sequence: TGTGCCAGCAGTTCTAGCGCCACTTCGGGAGACCACTTT. As protein: CASSSSATSGDHF.

CDR3 sequence (DNA): TGTGCCAGCAGCTTAGCAATGGCGGGGGGGCTTACGGAGCAGTTCTTC. This translates into CASSLAMAGGLTEQFF. The rearrangement joins TRBV7-9 to TRBJ2-1; 9 bases fit TRBD2. The CDR3 length is 16 residues. Germline CDR1 is SEHNR and CDR2 is FQNEAQ (reference sequence). V lost 0 bases and J lost 10; bases outside the gene matches: 10.